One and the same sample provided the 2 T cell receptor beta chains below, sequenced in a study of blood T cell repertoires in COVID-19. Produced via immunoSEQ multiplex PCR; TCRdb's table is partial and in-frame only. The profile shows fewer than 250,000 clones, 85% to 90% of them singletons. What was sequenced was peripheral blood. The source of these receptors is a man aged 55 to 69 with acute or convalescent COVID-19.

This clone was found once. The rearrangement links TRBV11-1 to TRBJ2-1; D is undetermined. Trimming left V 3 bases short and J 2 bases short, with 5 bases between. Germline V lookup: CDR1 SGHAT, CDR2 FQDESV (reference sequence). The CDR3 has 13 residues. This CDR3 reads CASSLETYNEQFF. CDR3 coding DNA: TGTGCCAGCAGCTTGGAGACCTACAATGAGCAGTTCTTC.

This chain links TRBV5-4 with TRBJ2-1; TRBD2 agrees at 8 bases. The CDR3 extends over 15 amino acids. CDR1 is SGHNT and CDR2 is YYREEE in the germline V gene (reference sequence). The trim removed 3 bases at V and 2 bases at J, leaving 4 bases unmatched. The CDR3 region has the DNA TGTGCCAGCAGCTCCGGGGGGGGAGCCTACAATGAGCAGTTCTTC. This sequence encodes CASSSGGGAYNEQFF.